Listed below are T cell receptor beta chains from one sample, sequenced in a study of shared clonotypes between healthy human individuals. Method: immunoSEQ multiplex PCR; TCRdb's copy keeps in-frame clones and lacks some. The data hold approximately 2,000,000 clones, with over 85% observed a single time. The sequencing input was naive CD8+ T cells from PBMCs. The source of these receptors is a man aged 18-30 years in good health. Some clones in this sample may be carry-over from other donors' samples. The CDR3 runs from the conserved cysteine through the conserved F or W. D genes are given only for firm matches.

>TRBV6-1|NA|TRBJ2-7
CASSEAAWISDEQYF
TGTGCCAGCAGTGAAGCGGCCTGGATATCGGACGAGCAGTACTTC
>TRBV27|TRBD2|TRBJ2-7
CASSPLGTSGLNPYEQYF
TGTGCCAGCAGTCCCCTGGGGACTAGCGGGCTAAACCCCTACGAGCAGTACTTC
>TRBV5-1|TRBD1|TRBJ1-2
CASSYDRGDYGYTF
TGCGCCAGCAGCTACGACAGGGGAGACTATGGCTACACCTTC
>TRBV4-2|NA|TRBJ1-1
CASSQGYKGRDTEAFF
TGTGCCAGCAGCCAAGGGTATAAGGGGCGAGACACTGAAGCTTTCTTT
>TRBV27|NA|TRBJ2-6
CASSLGSGANVLTF
TGTGCCAGCAGTTTGGGCTCTGGGGCCAACGTCCTGACTTTC
>TRBV11-2|TRBD2|TRBJ2-1
CASSFLAGGKDEQFF
TGTGCCAGCAGCTTTTTAGCGGGAGGAAAGGATGAGCAGTTCTTC
>TRBV6-5|NA|TRBJ1-6
CASSYVGPGNSPLHF
TGTGCCAGCAGTTACGTGGGCCCGGGGAATTCACCCCTCCACTTT
>TRBV4-1|NA|TRBJ1-2
CASSQGQSYGYTF
TGCGCCAGCAGCCAGGGACAAAGCTATGGCTACACCTTC
>TRBV30|NA|TRBJ2-7
CAWSVRAYEQYF
TGTGCCTGGAGTGTACGGGCTTACGAGCAGTACTTC
>TRBV28|NA|TRBJ2-7
CASSLFPPGVAKQYF
TGTGCCAGCAGTTTATTCCCCCCAGGGGTTGCGAAGCAGTACTTC
>TRBV4-1|NA|TRBJ1-5
CASSQVSGDQPQHF
TGCGCCAGCAGCCAAGTGTCAGGGGACCAGCCCCAGCATTTT
>TRBV9|TRBD2|TRBJ2-1
CASSPGGRDNEQFF
TGTGCCAGCAGCCCCGGCGGGAGGGACAATGAGCAGTTCTTC
>TRBV7-8|TRBD1|TRBJ1-1
CASSLSGGQGAVGGTEAFF
TGTGCCAGCAGCTTATCAGGGGGACAGGGAGCGGTGGGAGGCACTGAAGCTTTCTTT
>TRBV9|NA|TRBJ2-5
CASSFSRDASQETQYF
TGTGCCAGCAGCTTTTCCCGGGACGCATCCCAAGAGACCCAGTACTTC
>TRBV29-1|NA|TRBJ2-3
CSVVFSTDTQYF
TGCAGCGTTGTGTTTAGCACAGATACGCAGTATTTT
>TRBV28|NA|TRBJ2-7
CASSFPEEQYF
TGTGCCAGCAGCTTCCCGGAGGAGCAGTACTTC
>TRBV4-1|TRBD1|TRBJ1-4
CASSQSGGGEEKLFF
TGCGCCAGCAGCCAATCAGGGGGGGGCGAGGAAAAACTGTTTTTT
>TRBV27|TRBD2|TRBJ2-3
CASRLGLVSDTQYF
TGTGCCAGCCGATTAGGACTAGTTAGTGATACGCAGTATTTT
>TRBV4-1|TRBD2|TRBJ2-7
CASSQDWTSNEQYF
TGCGCCAGCAGCCAAGATTGGACTAGTAACGAGCAGTACTTC
>TRBV13|NA|TRBJ2-5
CASSANQETQYF
TGTGCCAGCAGCGCCAATCAAGAGACCCAGTACTTC
>TRBV5-1|NA|TRBJ1-3
CASSFWAGLLENTIYF
TGCGCCAGCAGCTTTTGGGCCGGTTTATTGGAAAACACCATATATTTT